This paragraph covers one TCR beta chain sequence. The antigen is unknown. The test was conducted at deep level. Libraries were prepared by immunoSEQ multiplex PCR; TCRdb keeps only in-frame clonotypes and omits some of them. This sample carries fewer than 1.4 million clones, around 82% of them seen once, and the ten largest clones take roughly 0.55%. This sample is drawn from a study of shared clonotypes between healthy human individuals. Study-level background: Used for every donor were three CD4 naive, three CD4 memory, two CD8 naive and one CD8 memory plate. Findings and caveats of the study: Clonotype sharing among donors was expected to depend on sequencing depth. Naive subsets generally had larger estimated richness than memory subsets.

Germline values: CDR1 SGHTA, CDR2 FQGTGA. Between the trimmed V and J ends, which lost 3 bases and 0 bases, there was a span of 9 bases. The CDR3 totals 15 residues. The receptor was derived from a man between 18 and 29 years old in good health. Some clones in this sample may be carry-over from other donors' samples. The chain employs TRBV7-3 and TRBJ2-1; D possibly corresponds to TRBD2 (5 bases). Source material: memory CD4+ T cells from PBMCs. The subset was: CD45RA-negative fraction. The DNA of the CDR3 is TGTGCCAGCAGCTTTGGCGGGCCCTCCTACAATGAGCAGTTCTTC. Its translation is CASSFGGPSYNEQFF.